The present entry profiles one TCR beta chain with its context. Its target is unknown. A much larger clone lies one base from this, so it may be a read error. These data come from a study of blood T cells in healthy people across ages. A second about 7 to 12 cycle PCR used barcoded and J-beta primers. A single record per CDR3 protein comes from TCRdb applying MiXCR to the 5' RACE reads. The repertoire holds under 750,000 distinct CDR3 sequences, with less than 60% as singletons. In terms of origin and age, donors were healthy Caucasian individuals from Russia aged roughly 6 to 100. Germline CDR1 and CDR2: MNHEY and SVGAGI. The CDR3 is made up of 17 amino acids. General study results and limits: Donors of long life had a larger count of naive CD4+ cells and greater diversity than aged donors.

Sequencing used blood. The receptor was isolated from an older man in good health. V gene TRBV6-5 combines with J gene TRBJ2-1; 10 bases line up with TRBD1. The CDR3 loop reads CASSYPSSGQGRNGQFF. The CDR3 DNA follows: TGTGCCAGCAGTTACCCATCTTCGGGACAGGGGAGGAATGGGCAGTTCTTC.